This TCR beta chain was documented in a study of CD8+ T cells in alopecia areata. Study-level findings and limits: With tofacitinib ongoing, many expanded lesional clones persisted in both scalp and blood. The study found tofacitinib significantly decreased scalp clonality and expanded CD8+ clones among the top 100.

Treatment: oral pan-JAK inhibitor, 5-10 mg twice daily. V was pared by 0 bases and J by 0 bases, with 3 bases between. The CDR3 is 13 amino acids. Looked up from germline, CDR1 is MNHEY and CDR2 is SMNVEV (reference sequence). This clone was picked up a small number of times. Antigen specificity is unknown. The sample contains more than one DNA sequence encoding this CDR3. Following RNA extraction, reverse transcription yielded cDNA that acted as the sequencing template. Sequencing used immunoSEQ multiplex PCR; TCRdb keeps in-frame clones, though not all of them. The sample carries more than 150,000 clones, 45% to 60% recorded once.

V gene TRBV27 combines with J gene TRBJ2-7; D unresolved. This TCR came from a human donor with alopecia areata. The sample was CD8+ T cells sorted from blood, taken around week 54, from a patient treated with tofacitinib. DNA of the CDR3: TGTGCCAGCAGTTTATCAGCCTCCTACGAGCAGTACTTC. It specifies CASSLSASYEQYF.